A selection of T cell receptor beta chains follows, all from one sample in a study of identical twins. MiXCR, applied by TCRdb to the 5' RACE reads, yields one record per CDR3 protein. The repertoire has roughly 720,000 distinct CDR3 sequences, about 20% of them found once; the top ten carry roughly 13%. This sample also belongs to another study, concerning T cells expressing NK-cell markers.

The sample consisted of PBMCs. The receptors come from a young woman in good health. CDR3s include the opening cysteine and the closing phenylalanine or tryptophan. D genes are given only for firm matches. For some rows the clone size is stated as once, few or many, or as a class when expanded; others skip it.

.,TRBV7-2,TRBJ1-5,.,TGTGCCAGCAGCCTACAGGTAGCGAATCAGCCCCAGCATTTT,CASSLQVANQPQHF
.,TRBV5-1,TRBJ2-1,.,TGCGCCAGCGGTCTAGAGGGGCGGAAGCAGTTCTTC,CASGLEGRKQFF
.,TRBV4-3,TRBJ1-1,.,TGCGCCAGCAGCCAAGACCCGGGACGGCTGAACACTGAAGCTTTCTTT,CASSQDPGRLNTEAFF
.,TRBV12-3/TRBV12-4,TRBJ2-1,.,TGTGCCAGCCGGGATTTCAACTCCAATGAGCAGTTCTTC,CASRDFNSNEQFF
.,TRBV15,TRBJ2-5,.,TGTGCCACCAGCAGACAGTCGGGGGCCGATCAAGAGACCCAGTACTTC,CATSRQSGADQETQYF
.,TRBV2,TRBJ2-1,.,TGTGCCAGTACAAGGAGCAGGGAGCAGTTCTTC,CASTRSREQFF
.,TRBV29-1,TRBJ2-7,few,TGCAGCGTTAGGTTAAGGGGGGAAGCCTACGAGCAGTACTTC,CSVRLRGEAYEQYF
.,TRBV29-1,TRBJ2-3,.,TGCAGCGTTGACCGAGGAAGCACAGATACGCAGTATTTT,CSVDRGSTDTQYF
.,TRBV6-1,TRBJ2-1,many,TGTGCCAGCACCAATATGGGGGGCCGACCCTACAATGAGCAGTTCTTC,CASTNMGGRPYNEQFF
.,TRBV9,TRBJ1-5,.,TGTGCCAGCAGCGTAGCCGGGGTTGAGGGGCAGCCCCAGCATTTT,CASSVAGVEGQPQHF
.,TRBV20-1,TRBJ2-1,.,TGCAGTGCGACGGTAGCGGACAATGAGCAGTTCTTC,CSATVADNEQFF
.,TRBV12-3/TRBV12-4,TRBJ1-2,few,TGTGCCAGCAGTTTCTTGCCGTTAGCTAACTATGGCTACACCTTC,CASSFLPLANYGYTF
.,TRBV11-3,TRBJ2-1,.,TGTGCCAGCAGCTCAAGGGCGCAATCGGCGCAGTTCTTC,CASSSRAQSAQFF
.,TRBV5-1,TRBJ2-3,many,TGCGCCAGCAGTCTGGGCAGGGCAACAGATACGCAGTATTTT,CASSLGRATDTQYF
TRBD2,TRBV12-3/TRBV12-4,TRBJ2-1,few,TGTGCCAGCAGTTTCCCAGGGACTAGCGGGGTTAATGAGCAGTTCTTC,CASSFPGTSGVNEQFF
TRBD2,TRBV20-1,TRBJ2-3,.,TGCAGTGCTAGCCCGTCGTCGACTAGCCCAGATACGCAGTATTTT,CSASPSSTSPDTQYF
.,TRBV5-1,TRBJ1-6,.,TGCGCCAGCAGAGGAATAATCTCCTATAATTCACCCCTCCACTTT,CASRGIISYNSPLHF
TRBD2,TRBV6-1,TRBJ2-5,few,TGTGCCAGCAGGTCTCCGGGGGGTCAAGAGACCCAGTACTTC,CASRSPGGQETQYF
TRBD2,TRBV15,TRBJ2-7,once,TGTGCCACCAGCTTACCGGGACTAGCCTACGAGCAGTACTTC,CATSLPGLAYEQYF
.,TRBV7-2,TRBJ2-1,few,TGTGCCAGCCGCGGGAAGGCGGCTAGCTCCTACAATGAGCAGTTCTTC,CASRGKAASSYNEQFF
TRBD2,TRBV7-7,TRBJ2-1,.,TGTGCCAGCAGCTTTGGGGCCACTAGCGGGAGGGCCAGGAACGAGCAGTTCTTC,CASSFGATSGRARNEQFF
.,TRBV19,TRBJ2-1,.,TGTGCCAGTAGTAATCTGCGGAGTGGGGTTGGGAATGAGCAGTTCTTC,CASSNLRSGVGNEQFF
.,TRBV12-3/TRBV12-4,TRBJ1-4,few,TGTGCCAGCAGAGCCGGGACGGCAAGTGAAAAACTGTTTTTT,CASRAGTASEKLFF